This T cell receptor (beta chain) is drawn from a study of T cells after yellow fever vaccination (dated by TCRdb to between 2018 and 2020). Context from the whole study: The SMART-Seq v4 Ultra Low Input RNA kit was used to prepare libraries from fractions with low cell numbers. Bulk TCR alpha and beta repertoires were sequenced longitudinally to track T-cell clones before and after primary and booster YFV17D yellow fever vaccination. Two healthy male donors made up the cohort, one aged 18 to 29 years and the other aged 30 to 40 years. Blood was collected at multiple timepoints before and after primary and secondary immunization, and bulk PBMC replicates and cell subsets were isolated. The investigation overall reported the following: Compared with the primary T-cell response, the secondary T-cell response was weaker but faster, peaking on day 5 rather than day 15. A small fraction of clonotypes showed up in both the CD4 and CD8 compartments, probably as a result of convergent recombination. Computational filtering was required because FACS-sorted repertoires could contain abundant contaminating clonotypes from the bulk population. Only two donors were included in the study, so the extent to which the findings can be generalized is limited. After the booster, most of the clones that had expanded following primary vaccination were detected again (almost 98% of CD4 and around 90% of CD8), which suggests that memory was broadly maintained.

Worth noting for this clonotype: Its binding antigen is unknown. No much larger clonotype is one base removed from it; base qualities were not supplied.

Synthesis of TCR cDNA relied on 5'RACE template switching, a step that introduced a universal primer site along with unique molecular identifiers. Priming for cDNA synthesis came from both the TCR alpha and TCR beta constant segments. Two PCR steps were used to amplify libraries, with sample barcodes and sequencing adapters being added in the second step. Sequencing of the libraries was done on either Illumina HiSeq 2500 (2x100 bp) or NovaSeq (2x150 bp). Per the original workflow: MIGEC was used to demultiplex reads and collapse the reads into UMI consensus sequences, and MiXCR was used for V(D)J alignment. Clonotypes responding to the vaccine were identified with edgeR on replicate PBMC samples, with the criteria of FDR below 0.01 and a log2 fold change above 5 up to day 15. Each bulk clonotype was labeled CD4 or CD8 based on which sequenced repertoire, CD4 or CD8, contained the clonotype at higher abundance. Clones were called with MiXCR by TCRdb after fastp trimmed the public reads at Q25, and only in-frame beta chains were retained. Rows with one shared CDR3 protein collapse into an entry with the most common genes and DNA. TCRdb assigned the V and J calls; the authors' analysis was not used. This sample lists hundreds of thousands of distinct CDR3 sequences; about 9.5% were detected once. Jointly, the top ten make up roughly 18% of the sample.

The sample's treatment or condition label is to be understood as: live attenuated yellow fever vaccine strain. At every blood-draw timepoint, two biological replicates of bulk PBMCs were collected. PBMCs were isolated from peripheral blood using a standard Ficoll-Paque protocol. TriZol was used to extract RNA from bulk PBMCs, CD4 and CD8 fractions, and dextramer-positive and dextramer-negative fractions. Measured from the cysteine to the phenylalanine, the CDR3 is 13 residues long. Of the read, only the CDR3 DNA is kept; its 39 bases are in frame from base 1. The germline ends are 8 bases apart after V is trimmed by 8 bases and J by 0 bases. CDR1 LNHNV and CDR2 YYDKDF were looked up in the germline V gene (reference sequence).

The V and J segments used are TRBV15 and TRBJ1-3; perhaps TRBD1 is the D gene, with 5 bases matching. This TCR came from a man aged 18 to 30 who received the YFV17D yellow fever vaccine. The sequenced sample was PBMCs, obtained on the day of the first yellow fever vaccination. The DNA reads TGTGCCACCGGACAACGCTCTGGAAACACCATATATTTT. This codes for CATGQRSGNTIYF.